Presented here are 10 T cell receptor beta chains from one specimen sequenced in a study of cytomegalovirus exposure and HLA in healthy donors. The PCR used 60 Vbeta and 13 Jbeta primers. The method was immunoSEQ multiplex PCR; TCRdb's version includes in-frame clones alone and lacks a portion of them. The sample consists of roughly 120,000 clones, 63% of them appearing once. Sequencing input: PBMCs. Receptors were obtained from a man aged 35 to 55 in good health and CMV-seropositive.

The chain joins TRBV2 to TRBJ1-2; weak D call: TRBD1 (6 bases). The CDR3 totals 14 residues. V was cut by 1 base and J by 3 bases, with 9 bases left in between. Germline V gives CDR1 SNHLY, CDR2 FYNNEI. The CDR3 spells CASSEDRVDYGYTF. DNA for the CDR3: TGTGCCAGCAGTGAAGACAGGGTGGACTATGGCTACACCTTC.

The V gene is TRBV27, the J gene TRBJ1-1, with D possibly being TRBD1 (5 bases). V was cut by 3 bases and J by 4 bases, with 12 bases left in between. The CDR3 sequence is 14 residues long. Germline CDR1 and CDR2: MNHEY and SMNVEV (reference sequence). The CDR3 DNA reads as TGTGCCAGCAGTTTCCAGGGTTGGGGCACTGAAGCTTTCTTT. Translation gives CASSFQGWGTEAFF.

This clone occurred once. Mismatch with germline at one junction end may stem from a read error. This rearrangement joins TRBV6-1 to TRBJ2-7; TRBD1 matches 7 bases. The germline V gene has CDR1 MNHNS and CDR2 SASEGT. This CDR3 has 14 amino acids. CDR3 sequence: CASSLGTELYERYF. As DNA, the CDR3 is TGTGCCAGCAGTCTCGGGACAGAGCTCTACGAGCGGTACTTC.

The chain carries TRBV5-4 and TRBJ2-3, with D perhaps matching TRBD1 (6 bases). Trimming left V 4 bases short and J 3 bases short, with 15 bases between. Germline values: CDR1 SGHNT, CDR2 YYREEE (reference sequence). This CDR3 spans 15 amino acids. This CDR3 reads CASSQAGVRTDTQYF. In DNA, the CDR3 is TGTGCCAGCAGCCAAGCAGGGGTACGAACAGATACGCAGTATTTT. Drawing the rest from reference TRBV5-4 and TRBJ2-3, the complete variable domain is ETGVTQSPTHLIKTRGQQVTLRCSSQSGHNTVSWYQQALGQGPQFIFQYYREEENGRGNFPPRFSGLQFPNYSSELNVNALELDDSALYLCASSQAGVRTDTQYFGPGTRLTVL.

The sample holds one count of this clone. The V gene is TRBV4-2, the J gene TRBJ1-1, with 8 bases fitting TRBD1. The CDR3 consists of 14 residues. Germline assignment: CDR1 LGHNA and CDR2 YNFKEQ. Unmatched junction bases numbered 4, after V lost 3 bases and J lost 4 bases. CDR3: CASSQGQGATEAFF. The CDR3 coding sequence is TGTGCCAGCAGCCAGGGGCAGGGGGCCACTGAAGCTTTCTTT.

This clone showed up just a few times. The V and J genes are TRBV6-5 and TRBJ2-2; no reliable D call. This CDR3 comprises 13 residues. V was clipped by 8 bases and J by 3 bases, with 10 bases between them. The V gene's germline CDR1 is MNHEY and CDR2 SVGAGI. The CDR3 reads CASVNTDTGELFF. The DNA of the CDR3 is TGTGCCAGCGTAAATACGGACACCGGGGAGCTGTTTTTT.

This chain uses TRBV7-9 with TRBJ1-2; 11 bases align to TRBD1. J lost 7 bases, V lost 1 base, and 5 bases had no gene match. The CDR3 length is 15 residues. Germline assignment: CDR1 SEHNR and CDR2 FQNEAQ (reference sequence). The CDR3 spells CASSLEDRGRSGYTF. In DNA, the CDR3 is TGTGCCAGCAGCTTAGAGGACAGGGGGCGTAGTGGCTACACCTTC. Together with reference TRBV7-9 and TRBJ1-2, the CDR3 gives the full variable domain: DTGVSQNPRHKITKRGQNVTFRCDPISEHNRLYWYRQTLGQGPEFLTYFQNEAQLEKSRLLSDRFSAERPKGSFSTLEIQRTEQGDSAMYLCASSLEDRGRSGYTFGSGTRLTVV.

The chain couples TRBV11-2 to TRBJ1-5, with a tentative D call TRBD1 (5 bases). Germline V gene data show CDR1 as SGHAT and CDR2 as FQNNGV. V shed 6 bases and J shed 7 bases, with 13 bases lying between them. The CDR3 has 13 amino acids. The CDR3 loop reads CASSTQGSQPQHF. CDR3 DNA sequence: TGTGCCAGCAGTACTCAGGGAAGCCAGCCCCAGCATTTT. Full variable domain (missing parts from reference TRBV11-2 and TRBJ1-5): EAGVAQSPRYKIIEKRQSVAFWCNPISGHATLYWYQQILGQGPKLLIQFQNNGVVDDSQLPKDRFSAERLKGVDSTLKIQPAKLEDSAVYLCASSTQGSQPQHFGDGTRLSIL.

V and J are TRBV5-1 and TRBJ1-5; TRBD1 matches at 10 bases. The CDR3 is made up of 16 amino acids. With 3 bases clipped from V and 4 bases from J, the junction kept 7 bases outside the gene matches. Germline values: CDR1 SGHRS, CDR2 YFSETQ. Here the CDR3 DNA reads TGCGCCAGCAGCTGGGGCCGGACAGGGGGGAATCAGCCCCAGCATTTT. It specifies CASSWGRTGGNQPQHF.

This clone was counted between two and nine times. In DNA, the CDR3 is TGTGCCAGCAGCCCTAGCGGGCAGGCGGAGACCCAGTACTTC. Residues: CASSPSGQAETQYF. The rearrangement links TRBV6-6 to TRBJ2-5, with TRBD2 matching over 8 bases. Germline-derived CDR1 and CDR2 are MNHNY and SVGAGI (reference sequence). This CDR3 region has 14 residues. J lost 5 bases, V lost 6 bases, and 8 bases had no gene match.